The clone carrying this T cell receptor beta chain was observed many times. Its specificity is unknown. This CDR3 has 15 residues. Trimming removed 2 bases from V and 1 base from J, with 12 bases in between. From germline, CDR1 is MDHEN and CDR2 SYDVKM. This record comes from a study of T cells in Graves' hyperthyroidism and ophthalmopathy. Study-level results: Most expanded thyroid clonotypes above 0.001 also appeared in blood. For ophthalmopathy, model prediction preceded onset by a median roughly 6.3 months.

Regions amplified from RNA transcripts were the TCR beta CDR3 regions. Initially, a first-round RT-PCR of the TCR CDR3 employed the HTBI primer set. TCRdb analysed the multiplex PCR reads with MiXCR anew, one entry per CDR3 protein. The sample has fewer than 750,000 distinct CDR3 sequences, approximately 15% seen once. PBMCs came from about 10 ml fresh peripheral blood. What was sequenced was blood. V is TRBV28 and J is TRBJ2-7; D uncertain. The TCR was taken from a woman aged 45 to 65 with Graves' ophthalmopathy. The CDR3 loop reads CASSLRPPASYEQYF. In DNA, the CDR3 is TGTGCCAGCAGTTTACGCCCGCCGGCATCCTACGAGCAGTACTTC.